This T cell receptor beta chain came from a study of T cells expressing NK-cell markers. CDR3 length: 15 residues. Germline CDR1 reads SNHLY; CDR2 reads FYNNEI. TCRdb processed the 5' RACE reads again and assigns one entry to each CDR3 protein, with no DNA. In total, the table holds a few hundred thousand distinct CDR3 sequences. The chain employs TRBV2 and TRBJ1-5; the D call of TRBD1 rests on TCRdb alone, since no DNA is present to check it. The sequencing sample was made of blood T cells: a sorted CD56 or NKG2C T cell subset, CD4+ or CD8+ T cells, or bulk PBMC T cells (not recorded which). The clonotype originates from a man aged 18 to 29 in good health. The CDR3 protein is CASSGDRIGNQPQHF.